The 15 T cell receptor beta chains below were found in one sample sequenced in a study of T cell responses to AZD1222 COVID-19 vaccine. Here immunoSEQ multiplex PCR was the method, and the copy in TCRdb shows in-frame clones only, minus some. Of 100,000 to 120,000 clones in the sample, roughly 87% are singletons; the top ten hold around 3%. The sample here was peripheral blood, taken on day 0 of AZD1222 vaccination. These receptors were obtained from an adult in good health.

The chain combines TRBV7-2 with TRBJ1-4; weak D call: TRBD1 (6 bases). Germline loops: CDR1 SGHTA, CDR2 FQGNSA. Trimming shortened V by 0 bases and J by 5 bases, and 13 bases separated the two germline ends. This CDR3 contains 16 residues. The CDR3 here is CASSLAGGGRNEKLFF. The CDR3 DNA reads TGTGCCAGCAGCTTAGCGGGGGGCGGGCGGAATGAAAAACTGTTTTTT. Together with reference TRBV7-2 and TRBJ1-4, the CDR3 gives the full variable domain: GAGVSQSPSNKVTEKGKDVELRCDPISGHTALYWYRQSLGQGLEFLIYFQGNSAPDKSGLPSDRFSAERTGGSVSTLTIQRTQQEDSAVYLCASSLAGGGRNEKLFFGSGTQLSVL.

This sequence joins TRBV29-1 and TRBJ1-1; D gene unclear. The ends were cut back, 7 bases at V and 2 bases at J, with 11 bases in the middle. Per germline, CDR1 SQVTM and CDR2 ANQGSEA. The CDR3 extends over 12 amino acids. The CDR3 reads CSGLRGNTEAFF. The CDR3 DNA follows: TGCAGCGGCCTCAGAGGAAACACTGAAGCTTTCTTT.

The genes are TRBV28 and TRBJ1-2; no definite D call. This CDR3 spans 14 amino acids. CDR1 is MDHEN, CDR2 SYDVKM, per germline. V was clipped by 6 bases and J by 7 bases, with 18 bases between them. The chain's CDR3 is CASSLRDRSSGYTF. DNA for the CDR3: TGTGCCAGCAGCCTGCGAGACCGAAGCTCTGGCTACACCTTC.

V usage is TRBV4-3 and J usage is TRBJ2-5, with D perhaps TRBD1 (5 bases). Trimming pared 4 bases from V and 5 bases from J, leaving 14 bases between. This CDR3 has 14 amino acids. Germline CDR1 reads LGHNA; CDR2 reads YSLEER. The CDR3: CASSRASPGETQYF. In nucleotides, the CDR3 is TGCGCCAGCAGCCGCGCGTCACCAGGGGAGACCCAGTACTTC.

The count of this clone is one. The chain recombines TRBV6-2 or TRBV6-3 with TRBJ2-5; TRBD2 might be the D (6 bases). CDR3 length: 14 amino acids. V lost 0 bases, J lost 5 bases, and 10 bases lay in between. Looked up from germline, CDR1 is MNHEY and CDR2 is SVGEGT. This chain's CDR3 is CASSYSSGPETQYF. The DNA of the CDR3 is TGTGCCAGCAGTTACTCGAGCGGGCCTGAGACCCAGTACTTC.

The chain recombines TRBV5-8 with TRBJ1-5; TRBD1 matches at 10 bases. The germline V gene has CDR1 SGHTS and CDR2 YDEGEE. The CDR3 has 16 residues. After removal of 1 base from V and 5 bases from J, the junction contained 6 bases not matched to a gene. CDR3 protein: CASSLPGQGRYQPQHF. Here the CDR3 DNA reads TGTGCCAGCAGCTTGCCGGGACAGGGGAGGTATCAGCCCCAGCATTTT.

V is TRBV10-1 and J is TRBJ2-5, with D possibly TRBD1 on 6 matching bases. Germline V gene lookup returns CDR1 WNHNN and CDR2 SYGVQD (reference sequence). The CDR3 sequence is 13 residues long. Trimming removed 8 bases at V and 5 bases at J, with 15 bases between. CDR3 in DNA: TGCGCCAGCGCCCTTACAGGGACGGAGACCCAGTACTTC. Its protein is CASALTGTETQYF.

V gene TRBV7-9 combines with J gene TRBJ2-4; TRBD1 matches 8 bases. The CDR3 consists of 16 residues. V lost 0 bases, J lost 9 bases, and 10 bases stayed unmatched. Looked up from germline, CDR1 is SEHNR and CDR2 is FQNEAQ (reference sequence). CDR3 DNA: TGTGCCAGCAGCTTAGCGGGGGCAGGGGGCCTAGGCATTCAGTACTTC. It specifies CASSLAGAGGLGIQYF.

This clone appeared a single time. This chain connects TRBV19 to TRBJ1-1, with 10 bases lining up with TRBD1. CDR1 is LNHDA, CDR2 SQIVND, per germline (reference sequence). This CDR3 is 14 amino acids long. J lost 5 bases, V lost 6 bases, and 6 bases had no gene match. The CDR3 here is CASRPTGGITEAFF. The DNA of the CDR3 is TGTGCCAGTAGACCGACAGGGGGCATTACTGAAGCTTTCTTT.

The chain is built from TRBV12-3 or TRBV12-4 and TRBJ2-1, with D unclear. The CDR3 spans 13 residues. The ends were cut back, 3 bases at V and 5 bases at J, with 8 bases in the middle. This CDR3 reads CASSLRKDNEQFF. CDR3 DNA sequence: TGTGCCAGCAGTTTGCGTAAGGACAATGAGCAGTTCTTC.

The chain carries TRBV11-1 and TRBJ1-1; no reliable D call. This CDR3 has 13 residues. V lost 4 bases to trimming and J lost 0 bases, with 6 bases between them. Germline V gene sequence: CDR1 SGHAT, CDR2 FQDESV (reference sequence). For the CDR3, the DNA is TGTGCCAGCAGCTGGGGTATGAACACTGAAGCTTTCTTT. This gives the protein CASSWGMNTEAFF.

Within the sample, this clone is medium-sized. The chain is built from TRBV15 and TRBJ1-5, with D possibly matching TRBD1 (5 bases). From germline, CDR1 is LNHNV and CDR2 YYDKDF (reference sequence). Between the trimmed V and J ends, which lost 8 bases and 9 bases, there was a span of 17 bases. This CDR3 has 13 amino acids. The CDR3 loop reads CATHSGGAGPQHF. CDR3 coding DNA: TGTGCCACCCACAGCGGGGGAGCAGGGCCCCAGCATTTT.

The chain has TRBV21-1 and TRBJ2-2; the D call in the table, TRBD1, was not verified against the DNA. TRBV21-1 is reported as a pseudogene. CDR3 length equals 14 residues. The CDR3 loop reads CASPDRLNTGELFF. CDR3 coding DNA: TGTGCCAGCCCAGACAGATTAAACACCGGGGAGCTGTTTTTT.

The V gene is TRBV28, the J gene TRBJ1-5, with TRBD1 identical over 10 bases. V lost 7 bases to trimming and J lost 0 bases; unmatched junction nucleotides: 3. Germline CDR1 and CDR2: MDHEN and SYDVKM. This CDR3 is built from 15 residues. DNA for the CDR3: TGTGCCAGCACTAGGGACAGGGGTAGCAATCAGCCCCAGCATTTT. Translated, it gives CASTRDRGSNQPQHF.

V usage is TRBV28 and J usage is TRBJ1-5, with D uncertain. CDR3 size: 14 residues. Trimming removed 0 bases from V and 4 bases from J, with 7 bases in between. Germline assignment: CDR1 MDHEN and CDR2 SYDVKM. CDR3 in amino acids: CASSLWRQNQPQHF. The CDR3 DNA reads as TGTGCCAGCAGTTTATGGCGGCAAAATCAGCCCCAGCATTTT.